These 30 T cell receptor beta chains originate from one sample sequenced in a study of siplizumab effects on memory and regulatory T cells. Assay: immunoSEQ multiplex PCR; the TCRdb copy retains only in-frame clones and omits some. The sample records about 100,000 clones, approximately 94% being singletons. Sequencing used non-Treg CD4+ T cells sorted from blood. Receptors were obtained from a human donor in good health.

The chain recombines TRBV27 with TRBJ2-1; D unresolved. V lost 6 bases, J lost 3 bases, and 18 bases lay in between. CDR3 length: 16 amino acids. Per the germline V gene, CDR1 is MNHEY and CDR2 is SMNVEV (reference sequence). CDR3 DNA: TGTGCCAGCAGACGAAACCCCCGGGCGGTCTACAATGAGCAGTTCTTC. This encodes CASRRNPRAVYNEQFF.

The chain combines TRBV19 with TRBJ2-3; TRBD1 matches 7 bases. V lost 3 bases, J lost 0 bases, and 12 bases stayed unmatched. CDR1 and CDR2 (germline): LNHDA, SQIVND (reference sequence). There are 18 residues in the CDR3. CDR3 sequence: CASSITRGGTTSTDTQYF. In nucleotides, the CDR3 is TGTGCCAGTAGTATTACTAGAGGGGGCACAACTAGCACAGATACGCAGTATTTT. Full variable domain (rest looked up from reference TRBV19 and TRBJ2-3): DGGITQSPKYLFRKEGQNVTLSCEQNLNHDAMYWYRQDPGQGLRLIYYSQIVNDFQKGDIAEGYSVSREKKESFPLTVTSAQKNPTAFYLCASSITRGGTTSTDTQYFGPGTRLTVL.

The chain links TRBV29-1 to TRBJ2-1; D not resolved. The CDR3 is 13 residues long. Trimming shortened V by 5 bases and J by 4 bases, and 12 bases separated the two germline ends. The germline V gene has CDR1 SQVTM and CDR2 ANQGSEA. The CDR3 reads CSVPRKYYNEQFF. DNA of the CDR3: TGCAGCGTTCCTCGGAAGTATTACAATGAGCAGTTCTTC.

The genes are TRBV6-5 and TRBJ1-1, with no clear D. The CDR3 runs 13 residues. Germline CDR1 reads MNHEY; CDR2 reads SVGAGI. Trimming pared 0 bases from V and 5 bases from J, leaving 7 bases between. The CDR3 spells CASSYSEQTEAFF. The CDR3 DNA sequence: TGTGCCAGCAGTTACTCGGAGCAGACTGAAGCTTTCTTT.

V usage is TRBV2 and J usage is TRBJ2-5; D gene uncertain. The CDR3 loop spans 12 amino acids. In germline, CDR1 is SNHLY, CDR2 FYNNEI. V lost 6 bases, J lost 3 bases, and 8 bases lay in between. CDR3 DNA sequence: TGTGCCAGCAGGACGGACGAAGAGACCCAGTACTTC. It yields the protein CASRTDEETQYF.

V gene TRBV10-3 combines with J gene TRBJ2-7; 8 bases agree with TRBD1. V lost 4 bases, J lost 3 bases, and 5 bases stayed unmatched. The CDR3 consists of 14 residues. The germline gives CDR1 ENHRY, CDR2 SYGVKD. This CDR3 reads CAISVGQGSYEQYF. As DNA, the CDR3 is TGTGCCATCAGTGTCGGACAGGGAAGCTACGAGCAGTACTTC.

Written as DNA, the CDR3 is TGTGCCATCAGTGAGGGTACCAACCGAAGGACCGGGGAGCTGTTTTTT. It is translated as CAISEGTNRRTGELFF. V and J are TRBV10-3 and TRBJ2-2; D remains unclear. Germline V gene sequence: CDR1 ENHRY, CDR2 SYGVKD. The V and J ends lost 2 bases and 5 bases respectively, with 15 bases between them. The CDR3 extends over 16 amino acids.

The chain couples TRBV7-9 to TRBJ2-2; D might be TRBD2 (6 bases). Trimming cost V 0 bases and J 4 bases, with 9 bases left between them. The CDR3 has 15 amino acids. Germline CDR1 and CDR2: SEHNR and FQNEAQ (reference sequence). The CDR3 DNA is TGTGCCAGCAGCTTAGCACGGGGGTTCACCGGGGAGCTGTTTTTT. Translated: CASSLARGFTGELFF.

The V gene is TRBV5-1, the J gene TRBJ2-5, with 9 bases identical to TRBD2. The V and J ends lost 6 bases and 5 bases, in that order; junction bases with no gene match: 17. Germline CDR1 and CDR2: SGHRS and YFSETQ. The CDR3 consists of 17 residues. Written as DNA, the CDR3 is TGCGCCAGCATCGAGGGCGGGAGGGGGGCGTTAGAGGAGACCCAGTACTTC. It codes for CASIEGGRGALEETQYF.

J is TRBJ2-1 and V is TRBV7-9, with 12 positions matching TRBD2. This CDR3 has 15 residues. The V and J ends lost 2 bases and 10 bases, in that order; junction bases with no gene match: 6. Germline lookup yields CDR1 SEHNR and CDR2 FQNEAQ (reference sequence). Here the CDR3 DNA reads TGTGCCAGCAGCTTACTGACTAGCGGGAGTAGCGAGCAGTTCTTC. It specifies CASSLLTSGSSEQFF.

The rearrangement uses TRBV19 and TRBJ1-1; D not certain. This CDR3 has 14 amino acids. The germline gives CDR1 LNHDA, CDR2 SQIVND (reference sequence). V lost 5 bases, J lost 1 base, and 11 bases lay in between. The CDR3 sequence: CASSGTVRNTEAFF. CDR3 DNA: TGTGCCAGTAGTGGCACAGTGAGGAACACTGAAGCTTTCTTT.

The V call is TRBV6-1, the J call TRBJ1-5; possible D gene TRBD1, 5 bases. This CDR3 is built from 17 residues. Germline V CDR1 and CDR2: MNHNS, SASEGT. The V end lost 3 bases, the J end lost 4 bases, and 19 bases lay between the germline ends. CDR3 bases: TGTGCCAGCAGTGATCCCCTCCGTCCGGGGGAAAATCAGCCCCAGCATTTT. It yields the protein CASSDPLRPGENQPQHF.

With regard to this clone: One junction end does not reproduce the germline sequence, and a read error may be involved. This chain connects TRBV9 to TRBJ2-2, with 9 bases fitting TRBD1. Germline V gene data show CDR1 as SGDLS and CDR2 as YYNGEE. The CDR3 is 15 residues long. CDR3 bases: TGTGCCAGCAGCACAGGGACAGGGAACAGCGGGGAGCTGTTTTTT. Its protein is CASSTGTGNSGELFF.

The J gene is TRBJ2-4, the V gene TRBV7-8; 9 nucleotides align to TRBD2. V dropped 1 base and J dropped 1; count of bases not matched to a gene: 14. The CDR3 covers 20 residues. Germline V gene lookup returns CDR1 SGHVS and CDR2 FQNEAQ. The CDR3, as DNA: TGTGCCAGCAGCTTAGTGGCGGGACTAGCTACCGGGTGGGCCAAAAACATTCAGTACTTC. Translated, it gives CASSLVAGLATGWAKNIQYF.

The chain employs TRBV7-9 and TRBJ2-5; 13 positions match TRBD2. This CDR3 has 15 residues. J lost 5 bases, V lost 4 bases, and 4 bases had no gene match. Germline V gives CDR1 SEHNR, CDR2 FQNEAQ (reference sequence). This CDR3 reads CASSSLTSGRETQYF. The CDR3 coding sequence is TGTGCCAGCAGCTCCTTGACTAGCGGGAGGGAGACCCAGTACTTC. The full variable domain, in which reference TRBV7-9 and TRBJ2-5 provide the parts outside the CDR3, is DTGVSQNPRHKITKRGQNVTFRCDPISEHNRLYWYRQTLGQGPEFLTYFQNEAQLEKSRLLSDRFSAERPKGSFSTLEIQRTEQGDSAMYLCASSSLTSGRETQYFGPGTRLLVL.

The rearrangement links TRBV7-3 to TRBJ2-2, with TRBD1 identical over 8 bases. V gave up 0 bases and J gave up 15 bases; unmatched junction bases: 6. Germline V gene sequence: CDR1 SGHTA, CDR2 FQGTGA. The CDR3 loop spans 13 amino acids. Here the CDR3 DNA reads TGTGCCAGCAGCTTAACGAGACAGGGGAGGATGTTTTTT. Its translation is CASSLTRQGRMFF.

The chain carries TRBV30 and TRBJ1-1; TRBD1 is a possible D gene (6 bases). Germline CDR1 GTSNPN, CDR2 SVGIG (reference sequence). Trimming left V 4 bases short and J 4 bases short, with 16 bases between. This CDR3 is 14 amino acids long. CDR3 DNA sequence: TGTGCCTGGACTCGTGCCAGGGGCTTCACTGAAGCTTTCTTT. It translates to CAWTRARGFTEAFF.

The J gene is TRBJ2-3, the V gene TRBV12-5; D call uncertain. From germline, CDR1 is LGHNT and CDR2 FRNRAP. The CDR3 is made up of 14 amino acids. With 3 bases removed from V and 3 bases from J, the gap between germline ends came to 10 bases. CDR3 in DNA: TGTGCTAGTGGTTTCAAGGCGGTAACAGATACGCAGTATTTT. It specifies CASGFKAVTDTQYF.

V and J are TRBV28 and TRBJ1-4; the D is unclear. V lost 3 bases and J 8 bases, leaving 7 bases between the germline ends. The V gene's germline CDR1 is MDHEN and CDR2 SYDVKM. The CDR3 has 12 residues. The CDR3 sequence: CASSLEREKLFF. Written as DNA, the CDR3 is TGTGCCAGCAGTTTGGAGCGGGAAAAACTGTTTTTT.

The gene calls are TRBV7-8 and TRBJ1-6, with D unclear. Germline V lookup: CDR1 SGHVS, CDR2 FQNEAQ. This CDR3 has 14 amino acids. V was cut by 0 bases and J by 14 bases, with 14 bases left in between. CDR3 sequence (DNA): TGTGCCAGCAGCTTAGCGAGACAAAGGAACACCCTCCACTTT. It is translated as CASSLARQRNTLHF.

CDR3 protein: CARAHSAFF. The CDR3 DNA follows: TGTGCCAGAGCGCATTCAGCTTTCTTT. V is TRBV19 and J is TRBJ1-1; D not resolved. Trimming removed 9 bases at V and 10 bases at J, with 9 bases between. Germline V gene lookup returns CDR1 LNHDA and CDR2 SQIVND (reference sequence). This CDR3 contains 9 residues.

CDR3 coding DNA: TGTGCCAGCAGCGTAAGCGGGAGAGAGACCCAGTACTTC. Translating it yields CASSVSGRETQYF. The chain links TRBV9 to TRBJ2-5; 8 nucleotides match TRBD2. V trimming: 1 base; J trimming: 4 bases; junction bases outside the gene matches: 0. CDR1 is SGDLS, CDR2 YYNGEE, per germline. There are 13 residues in the CDR3.

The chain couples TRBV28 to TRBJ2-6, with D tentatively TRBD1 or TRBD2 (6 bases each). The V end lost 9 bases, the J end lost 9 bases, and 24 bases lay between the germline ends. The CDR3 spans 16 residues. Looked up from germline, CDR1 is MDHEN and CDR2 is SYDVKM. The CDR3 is CARGGGTIVGDNVLTF. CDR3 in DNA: TGTGCCAGGGGCGGCGGGACAATAGTAGGAGACAACGTCCTGACTTTC.

CDR3 sequence (DNA): TGTGCCAGCAGAAAAAACGGGCCTCAGGCCGGGCAACTGTTTTTT. As protein: CASRKNGPQAGQLFF. The chain carries TRBV7-2 and TRBJ1-4; unclear D gene. This CDR3 is built from 15 residues. Germline V gene data show CDR1 as SGHTA and CDR2 as FQGNSA. Trimming pared 6 bases from V and 12 bases from J, leaving 23 bases between.

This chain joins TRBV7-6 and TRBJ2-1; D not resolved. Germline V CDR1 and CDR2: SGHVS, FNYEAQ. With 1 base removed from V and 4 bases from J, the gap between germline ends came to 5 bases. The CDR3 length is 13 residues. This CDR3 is CASSLGRYNEQFF. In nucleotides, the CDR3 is TGTGCCAGCAGCTTAGGAAGGTACAATGAGCAGTTCTTC.

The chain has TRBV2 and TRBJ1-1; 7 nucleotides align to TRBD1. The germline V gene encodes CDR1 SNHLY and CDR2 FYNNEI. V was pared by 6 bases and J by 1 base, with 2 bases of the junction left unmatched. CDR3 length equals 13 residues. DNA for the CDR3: TGTGCCAGCAGGCGACAGGGGAACACTGAAGCTTTCTTT. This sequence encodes CASRRQGNTEAFF.

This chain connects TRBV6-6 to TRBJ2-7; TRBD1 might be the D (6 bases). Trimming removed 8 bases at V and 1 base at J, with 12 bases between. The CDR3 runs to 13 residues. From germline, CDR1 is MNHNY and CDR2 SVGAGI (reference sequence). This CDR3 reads CASATGASYEQYF. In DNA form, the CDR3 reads TGTGCCAGCGCGACAGGCGCTTCCTACGAGCAGTACTTC.

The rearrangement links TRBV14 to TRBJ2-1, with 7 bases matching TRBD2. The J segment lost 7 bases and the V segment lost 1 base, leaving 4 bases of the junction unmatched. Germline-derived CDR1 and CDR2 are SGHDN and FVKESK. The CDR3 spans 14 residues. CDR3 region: CASSQVIGRNEQFF. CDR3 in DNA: TGTGCCAGCAGCCAAGTAATCGGGAGGAATGAGCAGTTCTTC.

CDR3 nucleotide sequence: TGTGCCAGCAGCTTTTTTGGGGGGCTCGACGAGCAGTACTTC. Its translation: CASSFFGGLDEQYF. The V call is TRBV7-9, the J call TRBJ2-7; D may match TRBD1 or TRBD2 (6 bases each). Trimming took off 3 bases at V and 5 bases at J, with 14 bases between the two ends. CDR1 is SEHNR and CDR2 is FQNEAQ in the germline V gene (reference sequence). The CDR3 contains 14 residues.

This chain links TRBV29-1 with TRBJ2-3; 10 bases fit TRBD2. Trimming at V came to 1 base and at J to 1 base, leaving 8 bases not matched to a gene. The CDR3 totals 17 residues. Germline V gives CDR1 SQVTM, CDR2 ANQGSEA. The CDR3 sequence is CSVEVRASGRGTDTQYF. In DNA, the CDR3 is TGCAGCGTTGAAGTTCGGGCTAGCGGGAGAGGCACAGATACGCAGTATTTT.